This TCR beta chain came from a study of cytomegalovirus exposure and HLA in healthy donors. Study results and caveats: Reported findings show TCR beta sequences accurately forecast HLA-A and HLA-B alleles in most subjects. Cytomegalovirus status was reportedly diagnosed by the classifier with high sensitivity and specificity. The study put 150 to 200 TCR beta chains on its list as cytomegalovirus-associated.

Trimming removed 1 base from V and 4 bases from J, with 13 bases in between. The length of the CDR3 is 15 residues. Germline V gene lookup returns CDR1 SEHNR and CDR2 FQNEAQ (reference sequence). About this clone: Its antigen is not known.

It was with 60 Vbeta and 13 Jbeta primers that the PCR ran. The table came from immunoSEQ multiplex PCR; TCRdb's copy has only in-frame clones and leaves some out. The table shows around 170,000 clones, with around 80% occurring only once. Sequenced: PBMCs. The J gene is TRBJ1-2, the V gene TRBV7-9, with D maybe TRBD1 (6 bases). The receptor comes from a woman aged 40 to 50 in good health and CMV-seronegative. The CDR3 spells CASSLEGGSSYGYTF. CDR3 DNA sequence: TGTGCCAGCAGCTTAGAAGGGGGTTCGAGCTATGGCTACACCTTC.